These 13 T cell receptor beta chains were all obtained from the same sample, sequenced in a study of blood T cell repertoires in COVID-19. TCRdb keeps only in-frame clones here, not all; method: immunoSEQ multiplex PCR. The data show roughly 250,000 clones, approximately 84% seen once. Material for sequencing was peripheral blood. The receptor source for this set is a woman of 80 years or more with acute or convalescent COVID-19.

CDR3: CASSPRSRGKYEQYF. The DNA of the CDR3 is TGTGCCAGCAGCCCCCGAAGCAGGGGGAAGTACGAGCAGTACTTC. This rearrangement joins TRBV7-6 to TRBJ2-7; TRBD1 aligns across 7 bases. From germline, CDR1 is SGHVS and CDR2 FNYEAQ. The length of the CDR3 is 15 residues. Losses at the gene ends were 5 bases for V and 4 bases for J; bases not matched to a gene: 11.

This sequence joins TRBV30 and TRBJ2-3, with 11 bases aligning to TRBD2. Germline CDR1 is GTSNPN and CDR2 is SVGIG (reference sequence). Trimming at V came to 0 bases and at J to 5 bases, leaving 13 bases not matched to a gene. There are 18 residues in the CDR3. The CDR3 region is CAWSVGGTSGSGGDTQYF. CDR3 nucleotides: TGTGCCTGGAGTGTAGGTGGAACTAGCGGGAGTGGTGGAGATACGCAGTATTTT.

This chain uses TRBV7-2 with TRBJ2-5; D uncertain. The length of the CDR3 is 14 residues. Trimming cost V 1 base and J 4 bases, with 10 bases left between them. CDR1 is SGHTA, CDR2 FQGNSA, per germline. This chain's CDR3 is CASSLGRSGETQYF. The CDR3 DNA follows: TGTGCCAGCAGCTTAGGCAGGTCCGGAGAGACCCAGTACTTC.

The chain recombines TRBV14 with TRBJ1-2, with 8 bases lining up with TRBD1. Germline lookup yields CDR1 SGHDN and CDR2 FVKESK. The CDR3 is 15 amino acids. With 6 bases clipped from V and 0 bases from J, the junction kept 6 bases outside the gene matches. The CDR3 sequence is CASSLLQGANYGYTF. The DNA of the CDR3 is TGTGCCAGCAGTTTACTACAGGGGGCTAACTATGGCTACACCTTC. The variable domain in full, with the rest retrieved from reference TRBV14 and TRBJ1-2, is EAGVTQFPSHSVIEKGQTVTLRCDPISGHDNLYWYRRVMGKEIKFLLHFVKESKQDESGMPNNRFLAERTGGTYSTLKVQPAELEDSGVYFCASSLLQGANYGYTFGSGTRLTVV.

CDR3 bases: TGTGCCAGCAGCACCCGGACTAGCGGGAGCCACGAGCAGTACTTC. This codes for CASSTRTSGSHEQYF. The rearrangement joins TRBV7-2 to TRBJ2-7; TRBD2 matches 13 bases. The V gene's germline CDR1 is SGHTA and CDR2 FQGNSA. The length of the CDR3 is 15 residues. V gave up 5 bases and J gave up 5 bases; unmatched junction bases: 6.

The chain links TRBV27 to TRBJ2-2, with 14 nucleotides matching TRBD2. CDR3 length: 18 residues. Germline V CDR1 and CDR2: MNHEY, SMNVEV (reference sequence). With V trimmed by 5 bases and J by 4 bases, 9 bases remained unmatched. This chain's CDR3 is CASSRETSGRVGTGELFF. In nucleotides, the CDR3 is TGTGCCAGCAGTCGCGAGACTAGCGGGAGGGTTGGCACCGGGGAGCTGTTTTTT.

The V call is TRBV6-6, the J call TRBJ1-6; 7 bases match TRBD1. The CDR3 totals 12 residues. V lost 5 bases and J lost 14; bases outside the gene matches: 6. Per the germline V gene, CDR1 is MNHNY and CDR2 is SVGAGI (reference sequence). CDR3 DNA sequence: TGTGCCAGCAGTGCACAACAGGGGACCCTCCACTTT. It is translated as CASSAQQGTLHF.

This CDR3 reads CASSSYLAGAYNEQFF. In DNA form, the CDR3 reads TGTGCCAGCAGTAGCTATTTAGCGGGAGCCTACAATGAGCAGTTCTTC. The chain combines TRBV28 with TRBJ2-1, with 9 nucleotides matching TRBD2. J lost 2 bases, V lost 5 bases, and 7 bases had no gene match. The CDR3 sequence is 16 residues long. Germline V gene sequence: CDR1 MDHEN, CDR2 SYDVKM.

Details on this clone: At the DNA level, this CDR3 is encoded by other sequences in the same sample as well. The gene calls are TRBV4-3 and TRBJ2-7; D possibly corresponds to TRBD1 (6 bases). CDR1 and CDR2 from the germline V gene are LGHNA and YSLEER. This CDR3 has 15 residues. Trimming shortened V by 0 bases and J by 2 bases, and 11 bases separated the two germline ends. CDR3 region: CASSQDPGHTYEQYF. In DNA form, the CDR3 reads TGCGCCAGCAGCCAAGATCCGGGACATACCTACGAGCAGTACTTC.

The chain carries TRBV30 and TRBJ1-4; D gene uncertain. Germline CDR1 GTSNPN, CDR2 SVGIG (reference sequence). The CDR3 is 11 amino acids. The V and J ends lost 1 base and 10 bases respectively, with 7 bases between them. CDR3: CAWSGPGKLFF. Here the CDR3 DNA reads TGTGCCTGGAGTGGGCCGGGAAAACTGTTTTTT. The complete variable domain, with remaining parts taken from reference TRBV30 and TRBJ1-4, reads SQTIHQWPATLVQPVGSPLSLECTVEGTSNPNLYWYRQAAGRGLQLLFYSVGIGQISSEVPQNLSASRPQDRQFILSSKKLLLSDSGFYLCAWSGPGKLFFGSGTQLSVL.

CDR3 protein: CAWRTSGAYNEQFF. CDR3 DNA sequence: TGTGCCTGGAGGACTAGCGGTGCCTACAATGAGCAGTTCTTC. The V gene is TRBV30, the J gene TRBJ2-1; TRBD2 matches 9 bases. V lost 3 bases, J lost 2 bases, and 2 bases stayed unmatched. Germline CDR1 and CDR2: GTSNPN and SVGIG (reference sequence). The CDR3 totals 14 residues.

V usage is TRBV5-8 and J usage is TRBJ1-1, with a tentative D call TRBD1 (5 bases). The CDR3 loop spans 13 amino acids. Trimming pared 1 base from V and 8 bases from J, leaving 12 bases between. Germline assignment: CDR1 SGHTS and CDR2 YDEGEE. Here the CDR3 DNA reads TGTGCCAGCAGCTTGATTGGGGCGACGGAAGCTTTCTTT. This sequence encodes CASSLIGATEAFF. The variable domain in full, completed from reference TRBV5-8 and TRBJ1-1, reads EAGVTQSPTHLIKTRGQQATLRCSPISGHTSVYWYQQALGLGLQFLLWYDEGEERNRGNFPPRFSGRQFPNYSSELNVNALELEDSALYLCASSLIGATEAFFGQGTRLTVV.

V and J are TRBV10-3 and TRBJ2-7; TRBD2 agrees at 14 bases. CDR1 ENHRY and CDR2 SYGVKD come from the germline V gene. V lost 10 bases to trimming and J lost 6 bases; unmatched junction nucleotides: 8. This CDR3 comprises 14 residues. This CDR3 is CATSGTSGSLEQYF. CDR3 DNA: TGTGCCACCTCCGGGACTAGCGGGAGTCTCGAGCAGTACTTC.